Shown below are 13 T cell receptor beta chains from a single sample sequenced in a study of cytomegalovirus exposure and HLA in healthy donors. Method: immunoSEQ multiplex PCR; TCRdb's copy keeps in-frame clones and lacks some. Counted here are some 150,000 clones, around nine tenths occurring once; the ten biggest clones make up approximately 1.4%. The sequencing input was PBMCs. These receptors all stem from a woman aged 25 to 39 in good health and CMV-seronegative.

The chain recombines TRBV19 with TRBJ1-2; TRBD1 matches 7 bases. This CDR3 comprises 12 residues. The germline gives CDR1 LNHDA, CDR2 SQIVND (reference sequence). The ends lost 11 bases at V and 3 bases at J; junction bases unmatched: 6. Here the CDR3 reads CACTGTDYGYTF. The CDR3 DNA follows: TGTGCCTGCACCGGGACAGACTATGGCTACACCTTC. Together with reference TRBV19 and TRBJ1-2, the CDR3 gives the full variable domain: DGGITQSPKYLFRKEGQNVTLSCEQNLNHDAMYWYRQDPGQGLRLIYYSQIVNDFQKGDIAEGYSVSREKKESFPLTVTSAQKNPTAFYLCACTGTDYGYTFGSGTRLTVV.

V usage is TRBV6-4 and J usage is TRBJ1-1, with D uncertain. The CDR3 is 15 residues long. V was shortened by 4 bases and J by 4 bases, with 16 bases between the two germline ends. The germline V gene encodes CDR1 MRHNA and CDR2 SNTAGT. CDR3 amino acids: CASSADPGVGTEAFF. In DNA form, the CDR3 reads TGTGCCAGCAGTGCAGACCCCGGGGTTGGCACTGAAGCTTTCTTT.

The gene calls are TRBV25-1 and TRBJ2-2, with no clear D. Germline V gene lookup returns CDR1 MGHDK and CDR2 SYGVNS. The CDR3 totals 11 residues. V was clipped by 7 bases and J by 3 bases, with 3 bases between them. The CDR3 DNA reads TGTGCCAGCACAGACACCGGGGAGCTGTTTTTT. It translates to CASTDTGELFF.

The chain combines TRBV18 with TRBJ2-6; D may be TRBD2 (7 bases). CDR1 is KGHSH and CDR2 is LQKENI in the germline V gene. Trimming removed 3 bases at V and 4 bases at J, with 19 bases between. There are 18 residues in the CDR3. The CDR3 DNA reads TGTGCCAGCTCACCGCGCGGGGGCAGCGGTGGAGGGGCCAACGTCCTGACTTTC. It encodes CASSPRGGSGGGANVLTF.

This chain joins TRBV10-3 and TRBJ1-5; 9 positions agree with TRBD1. Per the germline V gene, CDR1 is ENHRY and CDR2 is SYGVKD. The CDR3 spans 15 residues. V lost 10 bases and J lost 4; bases outside the gene matches: 11. CDR3 coding DNA: TGTGCCACCAAAAGCCCCGGGACAGGGAATCAGCCCCAGCATTTT. Encoded protein: CATKSPGTGNQPQHF.

The chain links TRBV6-6 to TRBJ2-7; no firm D call. CDR3 length equals 13 residues. CDR1 MNHNY and CDR2 SVGAGI come from the germline V gene (reference sequence). Trimming cost V 0 bases and J 5 bases, with 8 bases left between them. The DNA of the CDR3 is TGTGCCAGCAGTTACTCGAATCGGGACGAGCAGTACTTC. This sequence encodes CASSYSNRDEQYF.

This clone was found a few times. The chain joins TRBV27 to TRBJ1-6; D not resolved. Trimming shortened V by 0 bases and J by 11 bases, and 14 bases separated the two germline ends. This CDR3 has 15 amino acids. Germline CDR1 MNHEY, CDR2 SMNVEV (reference sequence). CDR3 protein: CASSLSGQAGPPLHF. For the CDR3, the DNA is TGTGCCAGCAGTTTATCCGGGCAGGCGGGCCCACCCCTCCACTTT.

V usage is TRBV2 and J usage is TRBJ1-1; 10 bases align to TRBD1. Germline CDR1 and CDR2: SNHLY and FYNNEI. J was trimmed by 7 bases and V by 4 bases; bases with no gene match: 9. The CDR3 runs to 15 residues. DNA for the CDR3: TGTGCCAGCAGTGTACAGACAGGGGGCGCTTATGAAGCTTTCTTT. Translation gives CASSVQTGGAYEAFF.

CDR3 protein: CAIWDRGENTEAFF. CDR3 coding DNA: TGTGCCATCTGGGACAGGGGGGAGAACACTGAAGCTTTCTTT. V is TRBV10-3 and J is TRBJ1-1; 11 bases line up with TRBD1. CDR1 and CDR2 (germline): ENHRY, SYGVKD. The junction had 3 bases not matched to a gene; V was cut back by 8 bases and J by 1 base. The CDR3 runs 14 residues.

The gene calls are TRBV9 and TRBJ1-2; 11 nucleotides line up with TRBD1. The germline gives CDR1 SGDLS, CDR2 YYNGEE. The CDR3 loop spans 14 amino acids. V shed 5 bases, J shed 2 bases, and the junction held 2 bases outside the gene matches. The CDR3 sequence is CASRGQGENYGYTF. In DNA form, the CDR3 reads TGTGCCAGCAGGGGACAGGGGGAAAACTATGGCTACACCTTC.

The genes are TRBV9 and TRBJ2-1; 8 bases line up with TRBD2. Germline CDR1 reads SGDLS; CDR2 reads YYNGEE. V lost 3 bases and J lost 9; bases outside the gene matches: 11. There are 15 residues in the CDR3. As DNA, the CDR3 is TGTGCCAGCAGCGCCTCAGCGGGGGTTTTGGGTGAGCAGTTCTTC. This translates into CASSASAGVLGEQFF.

The V call is TRBV2, the J call TRBJ1-2; D remains ambiguous. Germline-derived CDR1 and CDR2 are SNHLY and FYNNEI. The V gene lost 2 bases and the J gene lost 3 bases, with 10 bases spanning the gap. This CDR3 is built from 14 residues. DNA of the CDR3: TGTGCCAGCAGTGAATTTCCGGGAGACTATGGCTACACCTTC. The encoded protein is CASSEFPGDYGYTF.

CDR3 amino acids: CSVAGTGRGNEQFF. CDR3 in DNA: TGCAGCGTTGCGGGGACAGGGAGAGGCAATGAGCAGTTCTTC. The chain joins TRBV29-1 to TRBJ2-1; 9 nucleotides line up with TRBD1. CDR1 and CDR2 from the germline V gene are SQVTM and ANQGSEA. The CDR3 sequence is 14 residues long. The V gene end was trimmed by 4 bases and the J gene end by 6 bases; junction bases not matched to a gene: 7.